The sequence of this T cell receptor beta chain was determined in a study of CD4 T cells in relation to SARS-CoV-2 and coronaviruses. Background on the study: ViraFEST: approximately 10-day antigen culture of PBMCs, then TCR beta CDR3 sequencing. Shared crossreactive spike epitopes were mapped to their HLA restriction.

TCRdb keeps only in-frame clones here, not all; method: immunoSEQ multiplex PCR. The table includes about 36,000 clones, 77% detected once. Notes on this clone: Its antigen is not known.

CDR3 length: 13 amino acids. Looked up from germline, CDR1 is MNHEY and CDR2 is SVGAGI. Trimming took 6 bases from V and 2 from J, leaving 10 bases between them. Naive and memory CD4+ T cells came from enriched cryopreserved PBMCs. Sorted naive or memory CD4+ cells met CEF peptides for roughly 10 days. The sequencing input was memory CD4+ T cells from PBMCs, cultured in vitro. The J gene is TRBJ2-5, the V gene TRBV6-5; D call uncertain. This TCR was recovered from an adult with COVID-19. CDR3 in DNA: TGTGCCAGCAGGGCGTCCCGGCAAGAGACCCAGTACTTC. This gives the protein CASRASRQETQYF.